This T cell receptor delta chain was found in a study of γδ T cells in repeated Plasmodium falciparum infection. The study, taken as a whole, reports: Vdelta2-negative gammadelta repertoires appeared less diverse and less shared in Malian than Australian children.

TCRdb used CATT to re-call clones from the multiplex PCR reads. The sample consists of roughly 50,000 delta-chain clones, around 1.6% of them appearing once. The germline V gene encodes CDR1 TSWWSYY and CDR2 QGS. The CDR3 has 14 amino acids. V lost 3 bases to trimming and J lost 3 bases, with 11 bases between them. This clone occurred many times. What it recognizes is unknown. Other DNA variants within this sample encode the same CDR3. Gammadelta T cells were flow-sorted from PBMC into Vgamma9/Vdelta2+ and Vdelta2-negative populations for bulk analysis. The chain carries TRDV1 and TRDJ1; no clear D gene. The clonotype was recovered from a pool of human donors (malaria-infected and uninfected, not separated). The source material was gamma-delta T cells from blood. CDR3: CALGDRTLSDKLIF. CDR3 nucleotide sequence: TGTGCTCTTGGGGACCGAACCTTATCCGATAAACTCATCTTT.